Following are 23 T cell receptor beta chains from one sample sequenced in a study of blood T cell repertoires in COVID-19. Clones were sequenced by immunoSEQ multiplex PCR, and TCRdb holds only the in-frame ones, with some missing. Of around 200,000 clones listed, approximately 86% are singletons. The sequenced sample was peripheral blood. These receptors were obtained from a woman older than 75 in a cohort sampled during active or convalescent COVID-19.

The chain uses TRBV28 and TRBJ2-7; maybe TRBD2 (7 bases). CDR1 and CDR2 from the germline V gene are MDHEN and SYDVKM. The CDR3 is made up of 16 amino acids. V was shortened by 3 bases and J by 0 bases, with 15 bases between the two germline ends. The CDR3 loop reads CASSLQAGGRSYEQYF. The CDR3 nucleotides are TGTGCCAGCAGTTTGCAGGCCGGGGGGCGCTCCTACGAGCAGTACTTC.

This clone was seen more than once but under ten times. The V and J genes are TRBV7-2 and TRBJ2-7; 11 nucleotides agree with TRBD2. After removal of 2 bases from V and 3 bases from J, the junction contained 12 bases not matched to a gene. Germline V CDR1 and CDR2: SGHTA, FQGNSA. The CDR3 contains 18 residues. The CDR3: CASSLSWTSGRPNYEQYF. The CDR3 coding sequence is TGTGCCAGCAGCTTATCTTGGACTAGCGGGCGGCCGAACTACGAGCAGTACTTC.

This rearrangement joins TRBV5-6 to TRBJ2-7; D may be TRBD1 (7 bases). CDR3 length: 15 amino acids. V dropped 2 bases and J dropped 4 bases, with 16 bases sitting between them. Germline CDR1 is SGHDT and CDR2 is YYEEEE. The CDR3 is CASSFGQGGKYEQYF. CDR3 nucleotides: TGTGCCAGCAGCTTTGGCCAGGGGGGAAAATACGAGCAGTACTTC.

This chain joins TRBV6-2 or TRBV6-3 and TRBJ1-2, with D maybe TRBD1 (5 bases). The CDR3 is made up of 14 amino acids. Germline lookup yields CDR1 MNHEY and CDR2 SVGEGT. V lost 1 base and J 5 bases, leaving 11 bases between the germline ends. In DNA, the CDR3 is TGTGCCAGCAGTTACTGGCCGGGGGATTATGGCTACACCTTC. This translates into CASSYWPGDYGYTF.

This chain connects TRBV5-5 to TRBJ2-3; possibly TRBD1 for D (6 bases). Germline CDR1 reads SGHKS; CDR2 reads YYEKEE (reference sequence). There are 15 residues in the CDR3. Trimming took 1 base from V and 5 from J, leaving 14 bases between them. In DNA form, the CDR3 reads TGTGCCAGCAGCTTGTCAGGGGTTCCGGGAGATACGCAGTATTTT. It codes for CASSLSGVPGDTQYF. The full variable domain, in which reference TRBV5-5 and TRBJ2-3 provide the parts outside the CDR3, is DAGVTQSPTHLIKTRGQQVTLRCSPISGHKSVSWYQQVLGQGPQFIFQYYEKEERGRGNFPDRFSARQFPNYSSELNVNALLLGDSALYLCASSLSGVPGDTQYFGPGTRLTVL.

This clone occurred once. CDR3 coding DNA: TGTGCCAGCTCACCAACAGGACAGGTCTATGGCTACACCTTC. Residues: CASSPTGQVYGYTF. The J gene is TRBJ1-2, the V gene TRBV18; 7 bases agree with TRBD1. This CDR3 region has 14 residues. The germline V gene has CDR1 KGHSH and CDR2 LQKENI. Unmatched junction bases numbered 4, after V lost 2 bases and J lost 4 bases.

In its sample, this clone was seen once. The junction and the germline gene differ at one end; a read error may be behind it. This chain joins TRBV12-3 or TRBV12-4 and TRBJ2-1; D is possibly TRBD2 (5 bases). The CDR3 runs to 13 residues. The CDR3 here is CASTLLTGNEQFF. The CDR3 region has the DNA TGTGCCAGCACTTTACTCACGGGGAATGAGCAGTTCTTC.

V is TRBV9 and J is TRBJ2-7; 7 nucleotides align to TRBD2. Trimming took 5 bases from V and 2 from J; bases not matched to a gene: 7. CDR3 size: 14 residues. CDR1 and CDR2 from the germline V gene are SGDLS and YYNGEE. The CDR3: CASRETLAAYEQYV. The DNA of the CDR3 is TGTGCCAGCAGGGAGACCCTAGCGGCCTACGAGCAGTACGTC.

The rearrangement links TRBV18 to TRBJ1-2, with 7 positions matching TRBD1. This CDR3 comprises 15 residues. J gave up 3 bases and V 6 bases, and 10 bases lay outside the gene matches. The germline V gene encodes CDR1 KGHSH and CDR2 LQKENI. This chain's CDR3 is CASSATTGNYYGYTF. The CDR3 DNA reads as TGTGCCAGCTCCGCCACGACAGGGAATTACTATGGCTACACCTTC.

The CDR3 DNA sequence: TGTGCCAGCAGGGCCAGGGGAAAGTCACCCCTCCACTTT. It is translated as CASRARGKSPLHF. The chain recombines TRBV28 with TRBJ1-6; D is perhaps TRBD1 (6 bases). V shed 6 bases and J shed 10 bases, with 13 bases lying between them. Germline V gene sequence: CDR1 MDHEN, CDR2 SYDVKM. The CDR3 is 13 amino acids.

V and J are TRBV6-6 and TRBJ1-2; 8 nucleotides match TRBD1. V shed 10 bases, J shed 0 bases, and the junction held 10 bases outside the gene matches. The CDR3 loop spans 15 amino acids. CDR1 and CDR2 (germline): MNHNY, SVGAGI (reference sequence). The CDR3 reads CATWTGTIPNYGYTF. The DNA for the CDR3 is TGTGCCACCTGGACAGGGACTATTCCTAACTATGGCTACACCTTC.

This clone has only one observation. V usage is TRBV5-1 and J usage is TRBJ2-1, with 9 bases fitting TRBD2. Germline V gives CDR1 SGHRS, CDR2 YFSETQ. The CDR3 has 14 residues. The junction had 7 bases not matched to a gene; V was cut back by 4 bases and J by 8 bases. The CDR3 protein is CASSRGTSSDEQFF. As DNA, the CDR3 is TGCGCCAGCAGCCGGGGGACTAGCAGCGATGAGCAGTTCTTC.

The CDR3 loop is CASSPYTPDTQYF. Here the CDR3 DNA reads TGTGCCAGCAGTCCCTATACCCCAGATACGCAGTATTTT. J is TRBJ2-3 and V is TRBV27, with D unclear. Trimming took off 5 bases at V and 4 bases at J, with 10 bases between the two ends. Germline assignment: CDR1 MNHEY and CDR2 SMNVEV (reference sequence). This CDR3 contains 13 residues.

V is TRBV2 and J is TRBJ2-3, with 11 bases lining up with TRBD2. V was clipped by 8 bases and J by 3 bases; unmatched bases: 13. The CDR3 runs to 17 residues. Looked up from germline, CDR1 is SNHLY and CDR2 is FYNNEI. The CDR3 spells CASRGQFWTSGTDTQYF. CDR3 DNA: TGTGCCAGCCGGGGACAGTTCTGGACTAGCGGGACAGATACGCAGTATTTT.

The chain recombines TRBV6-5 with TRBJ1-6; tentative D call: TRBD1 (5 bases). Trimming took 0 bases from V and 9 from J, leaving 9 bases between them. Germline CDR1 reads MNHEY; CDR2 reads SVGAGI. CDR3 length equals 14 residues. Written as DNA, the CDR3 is TGTGCCAGCAGTTACTCGAGTCAGGGTTCACCCCTCCACTTT. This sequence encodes CASSYSSQGSPLHF.

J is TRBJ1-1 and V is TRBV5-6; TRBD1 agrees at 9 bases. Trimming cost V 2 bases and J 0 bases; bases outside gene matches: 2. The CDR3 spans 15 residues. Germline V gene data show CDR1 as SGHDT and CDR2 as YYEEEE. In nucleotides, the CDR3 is TGTGCCAGCAGCTTTAGGGACAGGGTGAACACTGAAGCTTTCTTT. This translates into CASSFRDRVNTEAFF.

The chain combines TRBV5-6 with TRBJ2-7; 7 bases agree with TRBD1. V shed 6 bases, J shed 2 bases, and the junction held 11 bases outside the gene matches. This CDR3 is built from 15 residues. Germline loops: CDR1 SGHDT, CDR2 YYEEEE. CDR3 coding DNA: TGTGCCAGCACCGTCTTCGGGACAGAGCCCTACGAGCAGTACGTC. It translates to CASTVFGTEPYEQYV.

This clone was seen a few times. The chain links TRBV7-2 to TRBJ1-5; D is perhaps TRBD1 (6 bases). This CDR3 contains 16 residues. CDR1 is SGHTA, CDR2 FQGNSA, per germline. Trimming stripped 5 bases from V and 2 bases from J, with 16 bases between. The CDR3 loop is CASSLQGRGGNQPQHF. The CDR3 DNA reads TGTGCCAGCAGCCTGCAGGGGAGAGGGGGCAATCAGCCCCAGCATTTT.

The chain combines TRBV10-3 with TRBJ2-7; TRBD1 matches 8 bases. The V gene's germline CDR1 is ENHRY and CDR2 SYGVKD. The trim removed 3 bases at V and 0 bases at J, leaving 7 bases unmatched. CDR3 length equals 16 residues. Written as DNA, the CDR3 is TGTGCCATCAGTGATATTGGGACAGGTCTCTCCTACGAGCAGTACTTC. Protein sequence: CAISDIGTGLSYEQYF.

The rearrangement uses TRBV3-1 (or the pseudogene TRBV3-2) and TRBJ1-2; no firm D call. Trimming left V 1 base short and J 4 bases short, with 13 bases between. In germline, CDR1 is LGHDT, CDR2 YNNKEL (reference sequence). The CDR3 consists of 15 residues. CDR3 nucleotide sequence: TGTGCCAGCAGCCAAGTGGGAGGGAAGGGCTATGGCTACACCTTC. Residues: CASSQVGGKGYGYTF.

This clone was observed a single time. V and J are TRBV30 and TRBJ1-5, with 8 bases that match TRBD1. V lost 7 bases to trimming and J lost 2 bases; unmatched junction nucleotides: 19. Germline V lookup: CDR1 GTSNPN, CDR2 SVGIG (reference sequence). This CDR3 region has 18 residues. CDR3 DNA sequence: TGTGCCTTGGGAACCGGGACAGGTGGCTTGGGGGGCAATCAGCCCCAGCATTTT. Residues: CALGTGTGGLGGNQPQHF.

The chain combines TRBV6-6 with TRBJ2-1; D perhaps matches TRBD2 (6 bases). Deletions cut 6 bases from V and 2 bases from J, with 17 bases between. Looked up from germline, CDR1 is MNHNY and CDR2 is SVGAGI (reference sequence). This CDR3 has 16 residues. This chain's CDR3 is CASRKTGTETYNEQFF. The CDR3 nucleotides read TGTGCCAGCAGAAAGACCGGGACTGAAACCTACAATGAGCAGTTCTTC.

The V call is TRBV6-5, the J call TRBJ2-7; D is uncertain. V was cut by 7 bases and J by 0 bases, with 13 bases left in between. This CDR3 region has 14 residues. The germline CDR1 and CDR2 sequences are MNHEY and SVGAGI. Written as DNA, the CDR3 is TGTGCCAGCACCACGACACTGTCCTCCTACGAGCAGTACTTC. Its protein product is CASTTTLSSYEQYF.